Below are 21 T cell receptor beta chains sequenced from a single sample in a study of spatial heterogeneity in lung cancer. Each CDR3 protein is one row after TCRdb ran MiXCR on the 5' RACE reads. The sample shows 8,400 or so distinct CDR3 sequences, 4% to 5.5% of them seen only once. Time point: sample taken at primary tumor resection. Sequenced here: PBMCs, sampled at surgery. Source of these receptors: a male donor with early-stage non-small cell lung cancer.

This clonotype was seen repeatedly, ten times or more. V is TRBV7-2 and J is TRBJ1-5, with TRBD1 as a possible D gene (6 bases). This CDR3 is built from 15 residues. Per germline, CDR1 SGHTA and CDR2 FQGNSA. Trimming cost V 3 bases and J 5 bases, with 14 bases left between them. The CDR3: CASSFRSGGDQPQHF. The CDR3 DNA follows: TGTGCCAGCAGCTTTCGGTCCGGGGGCGATCAGCCCCAGCATTTT. The full variable domain, with the rest looked up from reference TRBV7-2 and TRBJ1-5, is GAGVSQSPSNKVTEKGKDVELRCDPISGHTALYWYRQSLGQGLEFLIYFQGNSAPDKSGLPSDRFSAERTGGSVSTLTIQRTQQEDSAVYLCASSFRSGGDQPQHFGDGTRLSIL.

This clonotype showed up just a few times. This chain connects TRBV20-1 to TRBJ2-1; 9 bases are a match to TRBD2. There are 16 residues in the CDR3. Trimming removed 4 bases from V and 4 bases from J; junction bases left unmatched: 11. Germline CDR1 is DFQATT and CDR2 is SNEGSKA (reference sequence). CDR3 DNA sequence: TGCAGTGCTATCCCCTTTTTAGCGGGGGCGTACAATGAGCAGTTCTTC. Its protein product is CSAIPFLAGAYNEQFF.

The table lists this clonotype with many counts. The chain recombines TRBV20-1 with TRBJ2-6; maybe TRBD1 (5 bases). The germline gives CDR1 DFQATT, CDR2 SNEGSKA (reference sequence). The germline V and J ends were trimmed by 4 bases and 0 bases, with 7 bases remaining between them. This CDR3 is built from 14 residues. The CDR3 region is CSATGYSGANVLTF. DNA of the CDR3: TGCAGTGCTACAGGGTACTCTGGGGCCAACGTCCTGACTTTC.

In its sample, this clonotype is medium-sized (0.01 to 0.1%). CDR3: CSARTGDTEAFF. Here the CDR3 DNA reads TGCAGTGCTAGGACAGGGGACACTGAAGCTTTCTTT. The chain joins TRBV20-1 to TRBJ1-1; 8 bases map to TRBD1. V lost 3 bases to trimming and J lost 3 bases; unmatched junction nucleotides: 0. This CDR3 comprises 12 residues. Germline CDR1 is DFQATT and CDR2 is SNEGSKA (reference sequence).

This clonotype was observed a handful of times. This chain joins TRBV7-2 and TRBJ1-2, with 8 bases lining up with TRBD1. V lost 7 bases to trimming and J lost 5 bases; unmatched junction nucleotides: 12. Germline V lookup: CDR1 SGHTA, CDR2 FQGNSA. The CDR3 contains 15 residues. CDR3 nucleotide sequence: TGTGCCAGCATCCCGGCAGGGGGCGGTGGTTATGGCTACACCTTC. Translated, it gives CASIPAGGGGYGYTF.

There are many counts of this clonotype. Here the CDR3 DNA reads TGCGCCAGCAGATTGCCTAGCGGGGTTATCGGGGAGCTGTTTTTT. As protein: CASRLPSGVIGELFF. The chain uses TRBV5-1 and TRBJ2-2; 9 bases map to TRBD2. This CDR3 spans 15 amino acids. V shed 5 bases, J shed 7 bases, and the junction held 9 bases outside the gene matches. The germline V gene encodes CDR1 SGHRS and CDR2 YFSETQ.

This clonotype is medium-sized (0.01 to 0.1%) by share. This rearrangement joins TRBV27 to TRBJ2-5, with unresolved D. V lost 2 bases and J lost 1, with 5 bases in between. Germline CDR1 and CDR2: MNHEY and SMNVEV (reference sequence). There are 13 residues in the CDR3. This CDR3 reads CASSLAVQETQYF. CDR3 sequence (DNA): TGTGCCAGCAGTTTAGCGGTCCAAGAGACCCAGTACTTC.

Relative to its sample, this clonotype is medium-sized. The rearrangement uses TRBV11-2 and TRBJ1-2; D uncertain. The ends were cut back, 5 bases at V and 0 bases at J, with 4 bases in the middle. CDR3 length: 12 amino acids. Germline V lookup: CDR1 SGHAT, CDR2 FQNNGV. The CDR3 DNA is TGTGCCAGCAGCCGATCTAACTATGGCTACACCTTC. It encodes CASSRSNYGYTF.

This clonotype was found a few times. The chain recombines TRBV23-1 with TRBJ2-2; 13 bases fit TRBD2. TRBV23-1 is reported as an ORF; its role is uncertain. The CDR3 consists of 18 residues. V trimming: 8 bases; J trimming: 1 base; junction bases outside the gene matches: 10. The CDR3 loop is CASGIGLAGVKNTGELFF. CDR3 in DNA: TGCGCCAGCGGGATTGGACTAGCGGGGGTCAAGAACACCGGGGAGCTGTTTTTT.

This clonotype was detected ten times or more. The rearrangement links TRBV28 to TRBJ1-5; TRBD1 matches 7 bases. V trimming: 6 bases; J trimming: 5 bases; junction bases outside the gene matches: 10. This CDR3 comprises 15 residues. CDR1 is MDHEN, CDR2 SYDVKM, per germline. CDR3 protein: CASRGGRGRDQPQHF. The DNA of the CDR3 is TGTGCCAGCAGGGGTGGTAGGGGGCGGGATCAGCCCCAGCATTTT.

By share, this clonotype ranks as medium-sized (0.01 to 0.1%). The genes are TRBV29-1 and TRBJ1-2, with a possible D match to TRBD1 (6 bases). This CDR3 is built from 16 residues. V shed 3 bases and J shed 5 bases, with 22 bases lying between them. CDR1 SQVTM and CDR2 ANQGSEA come from the germline V gene. The CDR3 here is CSVDQQGGGGSYGYTF. The CDR3 bases are TGCAGCGTTGACCAACAGGGCGGTGGAGGGAGTTATGGCTACACCTTC.

By share of the sample, this clonotype is medium-sized (0.01 to 0.1%). V and J are TRBV5-1 and TRBJ2-3; 16 bases map to TRBD2. CDR3 length equals 16 residues. CDR1 and CDR2 from the germline V gene are SGHRS and YFSETQ. V was pared by 3 bases and J by 4 bases, with 2 bases of the junction left unmatched. CDR3 in amino acids: CASSSGTSGGADTQYF. For the CDR3, the DNA is TGCGCCAGCAGCTCCGGGACTAGCGGGGGGGCAGATACGCAGTATTTT.

This clonotype qualifies as medium-sized. The chain carries TRBV28 and TRBJ2-6; the D gene is possibly TRBD2 (7 bases). V was cut by 7 bases and J by 1 base, with 14 bases left in between. The V gene's germline CDR1 is MDHEN and CDR2 SYDVKM. The CDR3 runs 16 residues. This chain's CDR3 is CASTEGGASGANVLTF. The CDR3 DNA reads TGTGCCAGCACCGAAGGGGGGGCATCTGGGGCCAACGTCCTGACTTTC.

The chain carries TRBV11-2 and TRBJ1-2; 10 bases match TRBD1. The CDR3 totals 14 residues. The junction had 0 bases not matched to a gene; V was cut back by 1 base and J by 4 bases. The germline V gene has CDR1 SGHAT and CDR2 FQNNGV. The CDR3 coding sequence is TGTGCCAGCAGCTTAGGGACAGGGGGCTATGGCTACACCTTC. Its translation: CASSLGTGGYGYTF.

Many counts were recorded for this clonotype. This chain uses TRBV7-2 with TRBJ2-7; the match to TRBD2 covers 10 bases. The CDR3 runs to 15 residues. V lost 5 bases, J lost 6 bases, and 10 bases stayed unmatched. CDR1 SGHTA and CDR2 FQGNSA come from the germline V gene. The CDR3 coding sequence is TGTGCCAGCAGCATCCTAGCGGGGGCCACTCGCGAGCAGTACTTC. Protein sequence: CASSILAGATREQYF.

In its sample, this clonotype was seen many times. V and J are TRBV7-9 and TRBJ2-7, with D perhaps assigned TRBD1 or TRBD2 (5 bases each). The germline CDR1 and CDR2 sequences are SEHNR and FQNEAQ (reference sequence). V gave up 5 bases and J gave up 5 bases, with 19 bases separating them. The length of the CDR3 is 15 residues. Here the CDR3 reads CASSHSRDPRNEQYF. The CDR3 nucleotides read TGTGCCAGCAGCCATTCGAGGGACCCCCGGAACGAGCAGTACTTC.

This clonotype was recorded many times. The rearrangement uses TRBV12-3 or TRBV12-4 and TRBJ2-7, with TRBD1 matching over 9 bases. V gave up 5 bases and J gave up 6 bases; unmatched junction bases: 8. CDR3 length: 14 residues. The CDR3 loop is CASSPTGTGREQYV. The CDR3 coding sequence is TGTGCCAGCAGTCCGACCGGGACAGGGCGCGAGCAGTACGTC.

This clonotype was picked up a small number of times. The chain employs TRBV11-1 and TRBJ2-3, with D uncertain. The CDR3 runs to 17 residues. Trimming stripped 5 bases from V and 4 bases from J, with 22 bases between. The germline V gene has CDR1 SGHAT and CDR2 FQDESV (reference sequence). The CDR3 sequence: CASSPDLGFADADTQYF. Written as DNA, the CDR3 is TGTGCCAGCAGCCCAGATCTCGGTTTTGCGGACGCAGATACGCAGTATTTT.

In this sample, this clonotype turned up many times. V and J are TRBV28 and TRBJ1-5, with D uncertain. Germline V CDR1 and CDR2: MDHEN, SYDVKM. Trimming removed 6 bases at V and 1 base at J, with 13 bases between. The CDR3 spans 15 residues. Here the CDR3 DNA reads TGTGCCAGCAGCGGACCGGGAAGCAGCAATCAGCCCCAGCATTTT. It is translated as CASSGPGSSNQPQHF.

By proportion, this clonotype is medium-sized. The chain uses TRBV12-3 or TRBV12-4 and TRBJ2-5; 7 bases map to TRBD1. CDR3 length equals 13 residues. Trimming at V came to 8 bases and at J to 4 bases, leaving 7 bases not matched to a gene. The CDR3 protein is CASGQAVGETQYF. The DNA of the CDR3 is TGTGCCAGCGGACAGGCGGTCGGAGAGACCCAGTACTTC.

By share, this clonotype ranks as medium-sized. The genes are TRBV7-6 and TRBJ2-7, with D possibly TRBD2 on 6 matching bases. Germline loops: CDR1 SGHVS, CDR2 FNYEAQ. The ends were cut back, 0 bases at V and 2 bases at J, with 8 bases in the middle. This CDR3 spans 14 amino acids. CDR3 sequence reads: CASSLAASAYEQYF. CDR3 in DNA: TGTGCCAGCAGCTTAGCGGCTAGCGCCTACGAGCAGTACTTC.